A single T cell receptor (beta chain) is shown here with its context. Antigen specificity is unknown. Each CDR3 protein gets one entry after TCRdb re-called the multiplex PCR reads with MiXCR. The sample holds about 150,000 distinct CDR3 sequences, 20% to 25% seen once. Breast cancer patients provided tissue from their axillary draining lymph nodes. This entry belongs to a study of breast tumors, draining lymph nodes, adjacent tissues. The CDR3 spans 17 residues. Germline V gene data show CDR1 as LGHDT and CDR2 as YNNKEL (reference sequence). Trimming took 2 bases from V and 2 from J, leaving 16 bases between them. General study findings and limits: The data were judged consistent with most tumor T cells coming from lymph node and expanding in tumor. The lymph node origin of tumor T cells was framed as consistent with a hypothesis, not demonstrated.

This chain uses TRBV3-1 with TRBJ1-3, with a tentative D call TRBD1 (5 bases). This TCR came from a female donor with breast cancer. Some clones in this sample may be carry-over from other donors' samples. Sequences were obtained from axillary lymph node tissue. CDR3 bases: TGTGCCAGCAGCCAACCCCCTTCGGGGGTAGCTGGAAACACCATATATTTT. Its protein product is CASSQPPSGVAGNTIYF.